This T cell receptor (beta chain) was recorded in a study of early T cells in non-severe SARS-CoV-2 infection. Findings and caveats of the study: Clonotype matching in VDJdb favored anti-spike CD8 responses and did not capture private and CD4 specificities.

This clonotype showed up many times. The antigen remains unidentified. Unique molecular identifiers were affixed to single, distinct cDNA molecules. TCRdb passed the 5' RACE reads through MiXCR, listing each CDR3 protein once. The table has tens of thousands of distinct CDR3 sequences, approximately 13% seen once. Germline V gene data show CDR1 as SGHVS and CDR2 as FNYEAQ. This CDR3 contains 15 residues. Trimming took off 0 bases at V and 2 bases at J, with 11 bases between the two ends. The gene calls are TRBV7-6 and TRBJ2-7; TRBD2 is a possible D gene (5 bases). The TCR sequence derives from an adult who was a healthcare worker with PCR-confirmed SARS-CoV-2 infection or an uninfected control (not recorded which). Sequenced: whole blood. The CDR3 protein is CASSLARTGAYEQYF. CDR3 DNA sequence: TGTGCCAGCAGCTTAGCCCGGACTGGAGCCTACGAGCAGTACTTC.